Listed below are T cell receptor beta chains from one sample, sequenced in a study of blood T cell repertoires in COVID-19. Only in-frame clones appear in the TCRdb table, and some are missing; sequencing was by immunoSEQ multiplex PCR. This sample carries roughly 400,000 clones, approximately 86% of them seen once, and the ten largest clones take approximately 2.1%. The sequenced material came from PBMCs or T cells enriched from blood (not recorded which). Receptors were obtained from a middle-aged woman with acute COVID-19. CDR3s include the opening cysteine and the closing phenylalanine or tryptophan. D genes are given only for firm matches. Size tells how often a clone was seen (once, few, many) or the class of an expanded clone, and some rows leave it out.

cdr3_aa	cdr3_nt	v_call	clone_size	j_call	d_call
CASSLVSGDNEQFF	TGTGCCAGCAGCTTAGTGTCGGGAGACAATGAGCAGTTCTTC	TRBV7-2	.	TRBJ2-1	.
CASSLNDPGKTEAFF	TGTGCCAGCAGCTTAAATGACCCGGGAAAGACTGAAGCTTTCTTT	TRBV11-2	.	TRBJ1-1	.
CASSAGDRVMELFF	TGTGCCAGCAGCGCGGGGGACAGGGTTATGGAGCTGTTTTTT	TRBV7-9	.	TRBJ2-2	TRBD1
CASSPLGGAPDTQYF	TGTGCCAGCTCACCGTTAGGAGGGGCCCCAGATACGCAGTATTTT	TRBV18	few	TRBJ2-3	.
CAWRHPVGREQFF	TGTGCCTGGAGGCACCCCGTCGGGAGAGAGCAGTTCTTC	TRBV30	.	TRBJ2-1	.
CASSTQGLPHTDTQYF	TGCGCCAGCAGCACCCAGGGACTACCGCACACAGATACGCAGTATTTT	TRBV5-1	once	TRBJ2-3	TRBD2
CASSPPWTGLETQYF	TGTGCCAGTAGTCCGCCCTGGACAGGGTTGGAGACCCAGTACTTC	TRBV19	.	TRBJ2-5	TRBD1
CASSLSGGGTEAFF	TGTGCCAGCAGCTTGTCGGGGGGCGGCACTGAAGCTTTCTTT	TRBV7-9	.	TRBJ1-1	.
CATKQGHLSTDTQYF	TGTGCCACTAAACAGGGCCACTTAAGCACAGATACGCAGTATTTT	TRBV19	.	TRBJ2-3	.
CATLPGTGNTGELFF	TGTGCCACCCTACCCGGGACAGGGAACACCGGGGAGCTGTTTTTT	TRBV10-3	.	TRBJ2-2	TRBD1
CATLQGRRGYGYTF	TGTGCCACCCTCCAAGGACGGCGGGGCTATGGCTACACCTTC	TRBV2	once	TRBJ1-2	.
CASSQERAGGPSTQYF	TGTGCCAGCAGCCAAGAGAGGGCGGGGGGGCCGAGTACGCAGTATTTT	TRBV3-1/TRBV3-2	.	TRBJ2-3	TRBD2
CASRWDRGRHEQYF	TGTGCCAGCAGGTGGGACAGGGGGCGACACGAGCAGTACTTC	TRBV2	.	TRBJ2-7	TRBD1
CATSDPGNEQFF	TGTGCCACCAGTGACCCCGGGAATGAGCAGTTCTTC	TRBV24-1	once	TRBJ2-1	.
CASLFRENTEAFF	TGTGCCAGCCTCTTTCGGGAGAACACTGAAGCTTTCTTT	TRBV18	.	TRBJ1-1	.
CASSPGTGGYYTEAFF	TGTGCCAGCAGCCCCGGGACAGGGGGCTACTACACTGAAGCTTTCTTT	TRBV7-9	.	TRBJ1-1	TRBD1
CATSRNDRGSNQPQHF	TGTGCCACCAGCAGGAACGACAGGGGGAGCAATCAGCCCCAGCATTTT	TRBV15	.	TRBJ1-5	TRBD1
CASSLGEVQVTGGYTF	TGCGCCAGCAGCTTGGGAGAGGTACAGGTGACTGGGGGCTACACCTTC	TRBV5-1	.	TRBJ1-2	.
CASSTGRHGYTF	TGTGCCAGCAGCACAGGGAGGCATGGCTACACCTTC	TRBV21-1	.	TRBJ1-2	.
CASSPSGGASGNTIYF	TGTGCCAGCTCACCATCAGGGGGTGCCTCTGGAAACACCATATATTTT	TRBV18	.	TRBJ1-3	TRBD1
CASSGTSGEESQYF	TGTGCCAGCAGCGGGACTAGCGGGGAGGAGTCCCAGTACTTC	TRBV2	.	TRBJ2-5	TRBD2
CARRGTNNYGYTF	TGTGCCAGGAGAGGGACAAATAACTATGGCTACACCTTC	TRBV12-3/TRBV12-4	.	TRBJ1-2	.
CASEGGGPDSYEQYF	TGTGCCAGCGAAGGGGGGGGCCCGGACTCCTACGAGCAGTACTTC	TRBV7-9	.	TRBJ2-7	.
CASSARRGISYEQYF	TGTGCCAGCAGCGCCAGGCGGGGAATCTCCTACGAGCAGTACTTC	TRBV5-5	once	TRBJ2-7	.
CASSLLPRGGTTEAFF	TGTGCCAGCTCTCTACTCCCCAGAGGGGGAACCACTGAAGCTTTCTTT	TRBV7-2	.	TRBJ1-1	.
CAWDREDYEQYF	TGTGCCTGGGACAGGGAGGACTACGAGCAGTACTTC	TRBV30	.	TRBJ2-7	.
CASSLNRQIYGYTF	TGTGCCAGCAGTTTAAATCGACAGATCTATGGCTACACCTTC	TRBV27	once	TRBJ1-2	.
CASRGGQGVPGGNTEAFF	TGTGCCAGCAGGGGGGGACAGGGAGTCCCCGGAGGGAACACTGAAGCTTTCTTT	TRBV2	once	TRBJ1-1	TRBD1
CASSYLRDRANQPQHF	TGTGCCAGCAGCTACCTCCGGGACAGGGCTAATCAGCCCCAGCATTTT	TRBV5-8	.	TRBJ1-5	TRBD1
CASSPGGGEAKNIQYF	TGTGCCAGCAGCCCCGGGGGGGGCGAGGCCAAAAACATTCAGTACTTC	TRBV3-1/TRBV3-2	once	TRBJ2-4	TRBD2
CASSRLAGETQYF	TGTGCCAGTAGTCGGTTAGCCGGAGAGACCCAGTACTTC	TRBV19	.	TRBJ2-5	.
CASSPRAGEADTQYF	TGTGCCAGCAGCCCGCGGGCGGGGGAGGCAGATACGCAGTATTTT	TRBV5-4	once	TRBJ2-3	TRBD2
CASSQGAGAPSNTIYF	TGTGCCAGCAGCCAAGGGGCTGGGGCCCCTTCAAACACCATATATTTT	TRBV3-1/TRBV3-2	.	TRBJ1-3	.
CASSFSGGTYTDTQYF	TGTGCCAGCAGCTTTTCGGGGGGCACGTACACAGATACGCAGTATTTT	TRBV11-2	.	TRBJ2-3	.
CASSPRGPYEQYF	TGTGCCAGCAGCCCCCGAGGGCCTTACGAGCAGTACTTC	TRBV3-1/TRBV3-2	.	TRBJ2-7	.
CASSLSGGYGYTF	TGTGCCAGCAGTTTATCGGGCGGGTATGGCTACACCTTC	TRBV27	once	TRBJ1-2	.
CASSSGQGDHSGNTIYF	TGTGCCAGCAGCTCCGGACAGGGGGATCACTCTGGAAACACCATATATTTT	TRBV7-9	few	TRBJ1-3	TRBD1
CASSLKGAGYGYTF	TGTGCCAGCAGCTTGAAGGGGGCGGGATATGGCTACACCTTC	TRBV5-4	.	TRBJ1-2	TRBD1
CASSQVYSTGVSSYNEQFF	TGTGCCAGCAGCCAGGTATACTCGACAGGGGTGAGCTCCTACAATGAGCAGTTCTTC	TRBV3-1/TRBV3-2	once	TRBJ2-1	TRBD1
CASSLDGRLNQPQHF	TGTGCCAGCAGCTTAGACGGCAGGTTAAATCAGCCCCAGCATTTT	TRBV11-2	.	TRBJ1-5	.
CASSSGITLGIEKLFF	TGTGCCAGTAGCAGCGGGATAACCCTGGGGATTGAAAAACTGTTTTTT	TRBV19	.	TRBJ1-4	.
CASSLGTGETYEQYF	TGTGCCAGCAGCTTAGGGACAGGGGAAACCTACGAGCAGTACTTC	TRBV7-2	.	TRBJ2-7	TRBD1
CASSPTGTGENEQFF	TGCGCCAGCAGCCCGACCGGGACAGGGGAAAATGAGCAGTTCTTC	TRBV5-1	.	TRBJ2-1	TRBD1
CASSLPTASYNEQFF	TGTGCCAGCAGCTTACCGACAGCCTCCTACAATGAGCAGTTCTTC	TRBV5-6	.	TRBJ2-1	.